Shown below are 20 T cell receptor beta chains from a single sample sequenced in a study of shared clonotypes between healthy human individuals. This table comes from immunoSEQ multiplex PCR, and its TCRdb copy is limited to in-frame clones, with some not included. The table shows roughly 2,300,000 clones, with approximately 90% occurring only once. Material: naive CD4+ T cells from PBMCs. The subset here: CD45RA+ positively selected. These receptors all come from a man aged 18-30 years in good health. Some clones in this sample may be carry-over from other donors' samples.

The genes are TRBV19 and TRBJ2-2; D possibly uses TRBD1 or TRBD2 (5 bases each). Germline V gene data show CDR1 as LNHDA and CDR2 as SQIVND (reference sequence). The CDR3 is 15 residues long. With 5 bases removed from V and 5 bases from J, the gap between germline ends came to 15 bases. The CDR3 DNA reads TGTGCCAGTAGTCCCCAGGGACCGGGGACCGGGGAGCTGTTTTTT. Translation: CASSPQGPGTGELFF.

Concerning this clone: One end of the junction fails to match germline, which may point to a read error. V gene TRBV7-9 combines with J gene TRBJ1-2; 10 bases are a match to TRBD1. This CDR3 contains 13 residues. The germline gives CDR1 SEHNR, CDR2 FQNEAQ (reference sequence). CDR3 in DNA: TGTGCCAGCAGCCAACTGACAGGGGGCGAGCTCAACTTC. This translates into CASSQLTGGELNF.

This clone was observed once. The CDR3 loop reads CASSRSFDNEQFF. In DNA form, the CDR3 reads TGCGCCAGCAGCCGCTCCTTTGACAATGAGCAGTTCTTC. The chain uses TRBV5-1 and TRBJ2-1; D remains unclear. The CDR3 spans 13 residues. Trimming left V 4 bases short and J 5 bases short, with 10 bases between. Germline CDR1 reads SGHRS; CDR2 reads YFSETQ.

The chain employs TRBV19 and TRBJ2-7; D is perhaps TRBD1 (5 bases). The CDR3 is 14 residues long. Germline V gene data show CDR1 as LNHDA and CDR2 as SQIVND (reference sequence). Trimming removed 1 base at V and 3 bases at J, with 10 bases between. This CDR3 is CASSIGGGFYEQYF. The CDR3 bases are TGTGCCAGTAGTATAGGGGGCGGATTCTACGAGCAGTACTTC.

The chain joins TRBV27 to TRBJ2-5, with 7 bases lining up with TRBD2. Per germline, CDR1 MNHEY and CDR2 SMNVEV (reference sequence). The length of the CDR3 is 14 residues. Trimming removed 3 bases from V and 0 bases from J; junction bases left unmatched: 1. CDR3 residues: CASSLGGYQETQYF. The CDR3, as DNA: TGTGCCAGCAGTTTGGGGGGGTACCAAGAGACCCAGTACTTC.

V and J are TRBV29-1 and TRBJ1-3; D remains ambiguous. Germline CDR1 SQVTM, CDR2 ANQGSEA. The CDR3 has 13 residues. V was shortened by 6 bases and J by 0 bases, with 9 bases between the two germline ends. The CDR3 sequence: CSVIKSSGNTIYF. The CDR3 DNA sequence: TGCAGCGTAATCAAGAGCTCTGGAAACACCATATATTTT. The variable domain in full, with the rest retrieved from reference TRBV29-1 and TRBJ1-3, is SAVISQKPSRDICQRGTSLTIQCQVDSQVTMMFWYRQQPGQSLTLIATANQGSEATYESGFVIDKFPISRPNLTFSTLTVSNMSPEDSSIYLCSVIKSSGNTIYFGEGSWLTVV.

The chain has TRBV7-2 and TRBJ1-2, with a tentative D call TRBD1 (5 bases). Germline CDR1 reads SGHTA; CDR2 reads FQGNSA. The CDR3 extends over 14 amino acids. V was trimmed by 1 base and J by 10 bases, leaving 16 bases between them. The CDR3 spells CASSLVTAGNVYTF. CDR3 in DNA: TGTGCCAGCAGCTTAGTCACCGCAGGGAACGTCTACACCTTC.

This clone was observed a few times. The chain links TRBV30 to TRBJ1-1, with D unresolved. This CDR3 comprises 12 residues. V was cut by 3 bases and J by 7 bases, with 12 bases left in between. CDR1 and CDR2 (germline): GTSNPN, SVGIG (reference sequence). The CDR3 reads CAWSDRTVEAFF. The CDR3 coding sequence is TGTGCCTGGAGCGATCGGACGGTTGAAGCTTTCTTT. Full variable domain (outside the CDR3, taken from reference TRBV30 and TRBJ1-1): SQTIHQWPATLVQPVGSPLSLECTVEGTSNPNLYWYRQAAGRGLQLLFYSVGIGQISSEVPQNLSASRPQDRQFILSSKKLLLSDSGFYLCAWSDRTVEAFFGQGTRLTVV.

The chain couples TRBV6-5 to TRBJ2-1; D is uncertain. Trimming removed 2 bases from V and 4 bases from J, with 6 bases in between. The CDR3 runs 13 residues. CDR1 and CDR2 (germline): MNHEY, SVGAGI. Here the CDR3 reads CASSYGPYNEQFF. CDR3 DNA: TGTGCCAGCAGTTACGGGCCTTACAATGAGCAGTTCTTC.

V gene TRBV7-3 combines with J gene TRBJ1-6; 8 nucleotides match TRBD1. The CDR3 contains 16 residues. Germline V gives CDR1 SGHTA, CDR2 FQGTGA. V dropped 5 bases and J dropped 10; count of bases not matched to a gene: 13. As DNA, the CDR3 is TGTGCCAGCAGCCCCCAAGGACAGGGTCTAGGCTCACCCCTCCACTTT. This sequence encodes CASSPQGQGLGSPLHF.

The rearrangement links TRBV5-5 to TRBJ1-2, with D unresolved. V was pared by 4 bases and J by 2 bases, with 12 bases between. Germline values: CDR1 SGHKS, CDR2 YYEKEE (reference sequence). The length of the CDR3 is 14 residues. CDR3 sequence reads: CASSPRSGNYGYTF. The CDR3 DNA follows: TGTGCCAGCAGCCCCCGGAGCGGAAACTATGGCTACACCTTC.

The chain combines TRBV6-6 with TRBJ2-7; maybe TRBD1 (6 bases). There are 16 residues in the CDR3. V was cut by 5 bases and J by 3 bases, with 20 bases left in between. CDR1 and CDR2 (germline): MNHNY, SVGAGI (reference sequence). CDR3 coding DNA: TGTGCCAGCAGTCCTCAGATACAGGGACCGTTCTACGAGCAGTACTTC. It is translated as CASSPQIQGPFYEQYF.

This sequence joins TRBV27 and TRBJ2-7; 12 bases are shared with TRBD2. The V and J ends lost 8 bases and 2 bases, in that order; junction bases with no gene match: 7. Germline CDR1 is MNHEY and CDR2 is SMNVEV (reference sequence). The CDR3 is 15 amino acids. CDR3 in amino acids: CASRLAGVPTYEQYF. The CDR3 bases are TGTGCCAGCCGACTAGCGGGAGTTCCCACCTACGAGCAGTACTTC.

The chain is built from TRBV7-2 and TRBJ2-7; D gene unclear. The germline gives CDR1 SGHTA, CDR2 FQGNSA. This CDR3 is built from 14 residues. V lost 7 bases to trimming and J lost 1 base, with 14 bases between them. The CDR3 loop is CASNTLDGSYEQYF. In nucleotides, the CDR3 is TGTGCCAGCAACACTCTCGACGGTTCCTACGAGCAGTACTTC. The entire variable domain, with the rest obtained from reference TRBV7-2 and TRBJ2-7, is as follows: GAGVSQSPSNKVTEKGKDVELRCDPISGHTALYWYRQSLGQGLEFLIYFQGNSAPDKSGLPSDRFSAERTGGSVSTLTIQRTQQEDSAVYLCASNTLDGSYEQYFGPGTRLTVT.

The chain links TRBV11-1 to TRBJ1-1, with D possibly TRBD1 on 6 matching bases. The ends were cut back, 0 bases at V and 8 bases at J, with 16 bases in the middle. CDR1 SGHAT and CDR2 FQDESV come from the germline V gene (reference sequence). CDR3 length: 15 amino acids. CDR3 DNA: TGTGCCAGCAGCTTAGCTATAGGGGACACGGAGGAAGCTTTCTTT. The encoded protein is CASSLAIGDTEEAFF. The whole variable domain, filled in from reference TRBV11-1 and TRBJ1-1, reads EAEVAQSPRYKITEKSQAVAFWCDPISGHATLYWYRQILGQGPELLVQFQDESVVDDSQLPKDRFSAERLKGVDSTLKIQPAELGDSAMYLCASSLAIGDTEEAFFGQGTRLTVV.

CDR3 DNA: TGTGCCAGCAGCTTGGCCGAGACCTACGAGCAGTACTTC. Encoded protein: CASSLAETYEQYF. J is TRBJ2-7 and V is TRBV5-5; unclear D gene. The CDR3 totals 13 residues. V lost 0 bases to trimming and J lost 2 bases, with 6 bases between them. Germline values: CDR1 SGHKS, CDR2 YYEKEE (reference sequence).

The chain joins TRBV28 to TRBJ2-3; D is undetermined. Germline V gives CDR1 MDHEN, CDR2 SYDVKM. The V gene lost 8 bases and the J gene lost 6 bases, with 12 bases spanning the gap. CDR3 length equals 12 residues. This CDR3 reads CASGSDGDTQYF. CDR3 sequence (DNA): TGTGCCAGCGGATCCGACGGGGATACGCAGTATTTT.

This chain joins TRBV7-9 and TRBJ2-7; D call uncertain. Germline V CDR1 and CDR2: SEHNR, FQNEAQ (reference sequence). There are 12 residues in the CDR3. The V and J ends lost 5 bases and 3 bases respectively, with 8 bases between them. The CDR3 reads CASSANYYEQYF. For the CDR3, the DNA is TGTGCCAGCAGCGCTAACTACTACGAGCAGTACTTC.

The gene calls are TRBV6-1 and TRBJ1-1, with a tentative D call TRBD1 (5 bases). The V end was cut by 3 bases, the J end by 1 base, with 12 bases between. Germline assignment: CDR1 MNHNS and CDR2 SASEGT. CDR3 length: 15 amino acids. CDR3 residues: CASSDINTGNTEAFF. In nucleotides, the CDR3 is TGTGCCAGCAGTGATATCAACACAGGGAACACTGAAGCTTTCTTT.

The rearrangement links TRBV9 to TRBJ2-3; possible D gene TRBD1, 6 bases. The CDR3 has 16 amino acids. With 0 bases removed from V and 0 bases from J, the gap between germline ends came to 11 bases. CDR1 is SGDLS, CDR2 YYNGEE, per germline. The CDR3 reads CASSVGSDRSTDTQYF. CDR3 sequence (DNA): TGTGCCAGCAGCGTAGGGTCGGACAGAAGCACAGATACGCAGTATTTT.